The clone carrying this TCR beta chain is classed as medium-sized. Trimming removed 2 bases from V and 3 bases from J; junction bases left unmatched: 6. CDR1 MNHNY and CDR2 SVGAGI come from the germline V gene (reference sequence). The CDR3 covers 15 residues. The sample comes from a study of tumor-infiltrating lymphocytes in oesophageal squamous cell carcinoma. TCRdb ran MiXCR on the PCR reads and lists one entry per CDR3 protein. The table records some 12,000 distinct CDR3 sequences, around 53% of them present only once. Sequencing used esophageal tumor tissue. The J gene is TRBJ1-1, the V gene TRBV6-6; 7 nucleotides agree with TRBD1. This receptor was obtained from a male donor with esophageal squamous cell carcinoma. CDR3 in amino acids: CASSYEGAGHTEAFF. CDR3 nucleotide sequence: TGTGCCAGCAGTTACGAGGGGGCTGGGCACACTGAAGCTTTCTTT.